The 10 T cell receptor beta chains given below trace back to one sample, sequenced in a study of blood T cell repertoires in COVID-19. Data came from immunoSEQ multiplex PCR; TCRdb stores just in-frame clones and leaves some out. The table includes about 140,000 clones, roughly 83% detected once. The sequencing sample was made of PBMCs or T cells enriched from blood (not recorded which). The origin of the receptors is a man between 65 and 85 years old who had been exposed to COVID-19.

This sequence joins TRBV19 and TRBJ2-2; possible D gene TRBD2, 7 bases. Germline values: CDR1 LNHDA, CDR2 SQIVND (reference sequence). The CDR3 spans 14 residues. Trimming left V 7 bases short and J 6 bases short, with 15 bases between. This CDR3 is CASTVGGGPGELFF. Here the CDR3 DNA reads TGTGCCAGTACCGTAGGGGGGGGCCCCGGGGAGCTGTTTTTT.

The gene calls are TRBV21-1 and TRBJ2-3; TRBD1 is the table's D call and was not checked against the DNA. TRBV21-1 is classified as a pseudogene. The CDR3 loop spans 15 amino acids. The CDR3 nucleotides read TGTGCCAGCAGCCCCCCGGGACAGGTAACAGATACGCAGTATTTT. Protein: CASSPPGQVTDTQYF.

The genes are TRBV24-1 and TRBJ2-1; D is unresolved. CDR1 KGHDR and CDR2 SFDVKD come from the germline V gene. The CDR3 extends over 13 amino acids. Trimming removed 4 bases from V and 6 bases from J, with 9 bases in between. The CDR3 protein is CATSDRRSNEQFF. Written as DNA, the CDR3 is TGTGCCACCAGTGACAGAAGATCCAATGAGCAGTTCTTC.

This clone came up a few times. The chain is built from TRBV28 and TRBJ2-7, with 10 nucleotides matching TRBD1. The CDR3 runs to 15 residues. V shed 7 bases, J shed 5 bases, and the junction held 11 bases outside the gene matches. Germline loops: CDR1 MDHEN, CDR2 SYDVKM. The CDR3 loop is CASNFQDRGTNEQYF. DNA of the CDR3: TGTGCCAGCAACTTCCAGGACAGGGGGACGAACGAGCAGTACTTC. Full variable domain (remainder filled in from reference TRBV28 and TRBJ2-7): DVKVTQSSRYLVKRTGEKVFLECVQDMDHENMFWYRQDPGLGLRLIYFSYDVKMKEKGDIPEGYSVSREKKERFSLILESASTNQTSMYLCASNFQDRGTNEQYFGPGTRLTVT.

The J gene is TRBJ2-1, the V gene TRBV27; a weak D match, TRBD1 (6 bases). This CDR3 spans 14 amino acids. Germline V lookup: CDR1 MNHEY, CDR2 SMNVEV (reference sequence). V was trimmed by 3 bases and J by 8 bases, leaving 14 bases between them. Written as DNA, the CDR3 is TGTGCCAGCAGTTTCCGGGGCGAGGGGGATGAGCAGTTCTTC. Its translation: CASSFRGEGDEQFF.

The gene calls are TRBV15 and TRBJ1-5; the match to TRBD1 covers 11 bases. V was clipped by 7 bases and J by 7 bases; unmatched bases: 9. Germline-derived CDR1 and CDR2 are LNHNV and YYDKDF (reference sequence). The CDR3 consists of 15 residues. This CDR3 reads CATNQDRGPGQPQHF. CDR3 DNA: TGTGCCACCAATCAGGACAGGGGGCCTGGGCAGCCCCAGCATTTT.

This clone was detected a few times. This sequence joins TRBV21-1 and TRBJ2-7; TRBD1, the D gene given by the table, was not confirmed from the DNA. TRBV21-1 is a pseudogene segment. CDR3 length equals 18 residues. For the CDR3, the DNA is TGTGCCAGCAGCTCGAAGGGGAGTGGACAGGGGGATATTTACGAGCAGTACTTC. Protein: CASSSKGSGQGDIYEQYF.

The rearrangement links TRBV19 to TRBJ1-5, with 9 nucleotides matching TRBD1. This CDR3 spans 15 amino acids. CDR1 and CDR2 (germline): LNHDA, SQIVND (reference sequence). With V trimmed by 3 bases and J by 4 bases, 4 bases remained unmatched. CDR3 sequence reads: CASSIGTGLNQPQHF. DNA of the CDR3: TGTGCCAGTAGTATCGGGACAGGGTTAAATCAGCCCCAGCATTTT. The full variable domain, completed using reference TRBV19 and TRBJ1-5, is DGGITQSPKYLFRKEGQNVTLSCEQNLNHDAMYWYRQDPGQGLRLIYYSQIVNDFQKGDIAEGYSVSREKKESFPLTVTSAQKNPTAFYLCASSIGTGLNQPQHFGDGTRLSIL.

The chain joins TRBV6-5 to TRBJ1-5; D gene ambiguous. The V end lost 8 bases, the J end lost 0 bases, and 11 bases lay between the germline ends. The CDR3 is made up of 14 amino acids. Germline CDR1 MNHEY, CDR2 SVGAGI. In nucleotides, the CDR3 is TGTGCCAGCGGGCAGGATAATAGCAATCAGCCCCAGCATTTT. Protein product: CASGQDNSNQPQHF.

Written as DNA, the CDR3 is TGTGCCAGCAGTTTGATGGGGGGGGCAAGCACCTATGGCTACACCTTC. Translation: CASSLMGGASTYGYTF. This chain uses TRBV27 with TRBJ1-2, with D maybe TRBD1 (6 bases). V was shortened by 3 bases and J by 4 bases, with 18 bases between the two germline ends. Germline lookup yields CDR1 MNHEY and CDR2 SMNVEV (reference sequence). The CDR3 has 16 residues.